One and the same sample provided the 2 T cell receptor beta chains below, sequenced in a study of CD8 T cells in Susac syndrome. An amount of RNA that ranged from roughly 0.45 to 1 ug was reverse transcribed with random hexamers. One entry per CDR3 protein, called by TCRdb with MiXCR from the immunoSEQ multiplex PCR reads. This sample has about 180,000 distinct CDR3 sequences, with about 94% found just once. The sample consisted of CD4+ T cells from PBMCs. Receptors were obtained from a human donor with Susac syndrome.

The genes are TRBV5-1 and TRBJ1-2, with 7 bases aligning to TRBD1. V was pared by 4 bases and J by 8 bases, with 8 bases of the junction left unmatched. The CDR3 length is 13 residues. The germline CDR1 and CDR2 sequences are SGHRS and YFSETQ. CDR3 amino acids: CASSHDRERGYTF. For the CDR3, the DNA is TGCGCCAGCAGCCACGACAGGGAGCGGGGCTACACCTTC.

This rearrangement joins TRBV29-1 to TRBJ2-6, with 7 bases lining up with TRBD1. CDR1 is SQVTM, CDR2 ANQGSEA, per germline. This CDR3 has 17 amino acids. With V trimmed by 4 bases and J by 0 bases, 9 bases remained unmatched. The CDR3, as DNA: TGCAGCGTTGGGAACCGGGACAGCCCCTCTGGGGCCAACGTCCTGACTTTC. As protein: CSVGNRDSPSGANVLTF.